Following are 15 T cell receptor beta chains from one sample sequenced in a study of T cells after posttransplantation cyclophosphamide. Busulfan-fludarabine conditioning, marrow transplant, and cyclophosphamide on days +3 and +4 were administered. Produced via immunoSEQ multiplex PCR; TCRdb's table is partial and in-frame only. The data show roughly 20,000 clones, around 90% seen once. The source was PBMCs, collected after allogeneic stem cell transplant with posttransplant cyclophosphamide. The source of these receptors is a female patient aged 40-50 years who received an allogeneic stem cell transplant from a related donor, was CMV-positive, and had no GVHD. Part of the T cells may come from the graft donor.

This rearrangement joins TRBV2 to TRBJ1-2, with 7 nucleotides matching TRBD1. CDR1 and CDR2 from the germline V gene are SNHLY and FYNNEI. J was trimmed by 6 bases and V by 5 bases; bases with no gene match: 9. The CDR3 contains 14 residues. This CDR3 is CASSNKKGAHGYTF. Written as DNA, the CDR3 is TGTGCCAGCAGTAACAAGAAGGGGGCACATGGCTACACCTTC.

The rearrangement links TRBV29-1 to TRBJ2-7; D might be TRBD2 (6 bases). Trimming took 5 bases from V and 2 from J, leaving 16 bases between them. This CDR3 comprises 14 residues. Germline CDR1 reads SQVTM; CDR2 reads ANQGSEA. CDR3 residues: CSVFAAGRAYEQYF. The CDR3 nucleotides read TGCAGCGTTTTCGCGGCGGGACGGGCCTACGAGCAGTACTTC.

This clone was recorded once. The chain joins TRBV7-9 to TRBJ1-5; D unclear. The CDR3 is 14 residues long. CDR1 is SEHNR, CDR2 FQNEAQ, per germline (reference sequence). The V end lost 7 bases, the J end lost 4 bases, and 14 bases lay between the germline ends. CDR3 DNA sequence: TGTGCCAGCAACGGTGGAGACCTGAATCAGCCCCAGCATTTT. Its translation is CASNGGDLNQPQHF.

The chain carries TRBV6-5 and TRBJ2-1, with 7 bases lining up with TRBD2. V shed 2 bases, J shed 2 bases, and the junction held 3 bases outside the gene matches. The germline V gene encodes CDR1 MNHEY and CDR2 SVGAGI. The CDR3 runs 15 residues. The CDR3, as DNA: TGTGCCAGCAGTTACGGGGAGGGCCCCTACAATGAGCAGTTCTTC. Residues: CASSYGEGPYNEQFF.

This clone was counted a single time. Here the CDR3 reads CFTGTPPDEQFF. The DNA for the CDR3 is TGTTTCACCGGGACACCGCCCGATGAGCAGTTCTTC. The rearrangement uses TRBV28 and TRBJ2-1, with a weak D call TRBD1 (6 bases). CDR1 is MDHEN and CDR2 is SYDVKM in the germline V gene. This CDR3 comprises 12 residues. The whole variable domain, remainder taken from reference TRBV28 and TRBJ2-1, is DVKVTQSSRYLVKRTGEKVFLECVQDMDHENMFWYRQDPGLGLRLIYFSYDVKMKEKGDIPEGYSVSREKKERFSLILESASTNQTSMYLCFTGTPPDEQFFGPGTRLTVL.

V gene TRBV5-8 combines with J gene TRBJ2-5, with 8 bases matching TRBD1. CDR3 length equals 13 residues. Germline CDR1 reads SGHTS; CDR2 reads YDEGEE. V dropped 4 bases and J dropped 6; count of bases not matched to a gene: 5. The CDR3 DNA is TGTGCCAGCAGCCCCAGGACAGGGAAGACCCAGTACTTC. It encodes CASSPRTGKTQYF.

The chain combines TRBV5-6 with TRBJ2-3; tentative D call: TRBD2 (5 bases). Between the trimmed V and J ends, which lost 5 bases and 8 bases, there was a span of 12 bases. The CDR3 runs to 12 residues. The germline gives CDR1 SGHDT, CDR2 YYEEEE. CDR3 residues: CASSPDWGTQYF. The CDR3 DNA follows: TGTGCCAGCAGTCCGGACTGGGGTACGCAGTATTTT.

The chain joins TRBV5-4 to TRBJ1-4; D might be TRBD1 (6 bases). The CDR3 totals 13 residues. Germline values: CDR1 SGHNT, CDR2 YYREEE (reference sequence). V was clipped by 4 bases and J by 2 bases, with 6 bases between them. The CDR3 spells CASSRGTNEKLFF. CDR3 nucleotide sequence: TGTGCCAGCAGCAGGGGGACTAATGAAAAACTGTTTTTT.

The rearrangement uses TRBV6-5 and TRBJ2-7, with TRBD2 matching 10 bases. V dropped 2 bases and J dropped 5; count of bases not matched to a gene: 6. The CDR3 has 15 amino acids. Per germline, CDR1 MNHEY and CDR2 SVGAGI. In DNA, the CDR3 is TGTGCCAGCAGTTACAGAACTAGCGGGAACCACGAGCAGTACTTC. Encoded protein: CASSYRTSGNHEQYF.

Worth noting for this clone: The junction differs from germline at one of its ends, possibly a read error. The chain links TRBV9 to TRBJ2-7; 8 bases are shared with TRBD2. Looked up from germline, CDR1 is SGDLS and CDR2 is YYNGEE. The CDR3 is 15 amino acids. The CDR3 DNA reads TGTGCCAGCAGCGTAGGTAGCGGGGCCACCTACGGGCAGTACTTC. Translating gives CASSVGSGATYGQYF. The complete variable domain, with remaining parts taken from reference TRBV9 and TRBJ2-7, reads DSGVTQTPKHLITATGQRVTLRCSPRSGDLSVYWYQQSLDQGLQFLIQYYNGEERAKGNILERFSAQQFPDLHSELNLSSLELGDSALYFCASSVGSGATYGQYFGPGTRLTVT.

The CDR3 bases are TGCGTCAGTTCCAGGGAGGGCTCCTACGAGCAGTACTTC. This sequence encodes CVSSREGSYEQYF. The rearrangement joins TRBV5-1 to TRBJ2-7; 7 bases are shared with TRBD2. Germline assignment: CDR1 SGHRS and CDR2 YFSETQ. The CDR3 is 13 residues long.

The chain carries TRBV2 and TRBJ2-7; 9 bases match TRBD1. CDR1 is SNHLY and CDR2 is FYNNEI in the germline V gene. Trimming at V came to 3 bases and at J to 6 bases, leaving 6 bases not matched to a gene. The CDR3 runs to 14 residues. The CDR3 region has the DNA TGTGCCAGCAGTGATGGGACAGGGCGGTTCGAGCAGTACTTC. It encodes CASSDGTGRFEQYF. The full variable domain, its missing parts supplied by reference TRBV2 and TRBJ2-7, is EPEVTQTPSHQVTQMGQEVILRCVPISNHLYFYWYRQILGQKVEFLVSFYNNEISEKSEIFDDQFSVERPDGSNFTLKIRSTKLEDSAMYFCASSDGTGRFEQYFGPGTRLTVT.

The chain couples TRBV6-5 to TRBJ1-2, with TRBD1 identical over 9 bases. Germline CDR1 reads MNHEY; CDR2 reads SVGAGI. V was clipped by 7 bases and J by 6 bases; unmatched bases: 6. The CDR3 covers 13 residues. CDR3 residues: CASIRTGDHGYTF. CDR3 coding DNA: TGTGCCAGCATCCGGACAGGGGATCATGGCTACACCTTC.

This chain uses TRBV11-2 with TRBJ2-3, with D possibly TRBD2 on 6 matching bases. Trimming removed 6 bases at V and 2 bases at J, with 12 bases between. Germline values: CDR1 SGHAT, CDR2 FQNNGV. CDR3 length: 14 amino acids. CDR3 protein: CASRAGLFTDTQYF. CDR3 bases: TGTGCCAGCAGAGCGGGCCTATTCACAGATACGCAGTATTTT.

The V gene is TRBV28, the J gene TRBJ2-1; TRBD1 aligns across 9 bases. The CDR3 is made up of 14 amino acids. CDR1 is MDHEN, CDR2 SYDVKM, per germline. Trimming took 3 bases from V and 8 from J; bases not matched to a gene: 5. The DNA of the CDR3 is TGTGCCAGCAGTTTCAGGACAGGGGCCGATGAGCAGTTCTTC. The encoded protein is CASSFRTGADEQFF.